This T cell receptor (beta chain) was observed in a study of technical replicates of blood from a few donors. About this clone: A read error may produce the germline difference seen at one junction end.

Germline CDR1 GTSNPN, CDR2 SVGIG (reference sequence). CDR3 size: 13 residues. Data came from immunoSEQ multiplex PCR; TCRdb stores just in-frame clones and leaves some out. The sample includes roughly 97,000 clones, approximately 96% of them seen just once. This chain links TRBV30 with TRBJ1-2; D remains ambiguous. What was sequenced was T cells isolated from PBMCs. The receptor's source is a human donor in good health. The CDR3 here is CAWSSGPSYSYTF. As DNA, the CDR3 is TGTGCCTGGAGCTCAGGCCCTAGCTATAGCTACACCTTC.